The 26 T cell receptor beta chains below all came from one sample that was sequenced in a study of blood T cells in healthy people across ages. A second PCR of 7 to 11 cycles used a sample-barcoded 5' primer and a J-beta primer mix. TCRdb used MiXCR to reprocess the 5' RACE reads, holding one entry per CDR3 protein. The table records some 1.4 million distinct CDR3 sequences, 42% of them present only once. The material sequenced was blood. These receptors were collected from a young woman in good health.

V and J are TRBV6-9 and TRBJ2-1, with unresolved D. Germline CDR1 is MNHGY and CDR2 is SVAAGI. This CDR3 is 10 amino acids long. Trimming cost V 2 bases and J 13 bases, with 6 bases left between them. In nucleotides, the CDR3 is TGTGCCAGCAGTTATATGAAACAGTTCTTC. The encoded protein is CASSYMKQFF.

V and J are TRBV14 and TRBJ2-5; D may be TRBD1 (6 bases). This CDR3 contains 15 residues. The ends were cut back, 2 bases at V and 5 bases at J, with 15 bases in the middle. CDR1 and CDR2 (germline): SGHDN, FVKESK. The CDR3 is CASSQQILRGETQYF. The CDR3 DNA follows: TGTGCCAGCAGCCAACAGATTCTGAGGGGGGAGACCCAGTACTTC. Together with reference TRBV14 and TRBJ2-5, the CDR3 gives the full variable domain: EAGVTQFPSHSVIEKGQTVTLRCDPISGHDNLYWYRRVMGKEIKFLLHFVKESKQDESGMPNNRFLAERTGGTYSTLKVQPAELEDSGVYFCASSQQILRGETQYFGPGTRLLVL.

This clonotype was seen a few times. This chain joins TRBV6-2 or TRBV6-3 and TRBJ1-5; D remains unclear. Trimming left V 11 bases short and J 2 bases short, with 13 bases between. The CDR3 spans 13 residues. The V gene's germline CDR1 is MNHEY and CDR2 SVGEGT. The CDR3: CAVQELGNQPQHF. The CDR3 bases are TGTGCCGTCCAGGAGCTCGGCAATCAGCCCCAGCATTTT.

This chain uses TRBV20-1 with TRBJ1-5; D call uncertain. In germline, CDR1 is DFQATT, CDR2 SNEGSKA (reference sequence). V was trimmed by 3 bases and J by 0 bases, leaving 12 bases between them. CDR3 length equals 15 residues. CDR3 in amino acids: CSASGGRYSNQPQHF. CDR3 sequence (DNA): TGCAGTGCTAGCGGCGGGAGGTATAGCAATCAGCCCCAGCATTTT.

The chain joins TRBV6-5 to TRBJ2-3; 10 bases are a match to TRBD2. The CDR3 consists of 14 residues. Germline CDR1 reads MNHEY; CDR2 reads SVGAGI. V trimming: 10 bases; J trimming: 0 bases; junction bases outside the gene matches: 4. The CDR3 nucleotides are TGTGCCACCGGACTAGCGGCTAGCACAGATACGCAGTATTTT. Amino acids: CATGLAASTDTQYF.

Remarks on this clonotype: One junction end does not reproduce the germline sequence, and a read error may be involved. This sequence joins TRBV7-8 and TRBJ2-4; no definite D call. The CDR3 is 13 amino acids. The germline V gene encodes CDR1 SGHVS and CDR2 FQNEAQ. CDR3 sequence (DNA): TGTGCCAGCATCTTAGAAGCCATAAACATTCAGTACTTC. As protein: CASILEAINIQYF.

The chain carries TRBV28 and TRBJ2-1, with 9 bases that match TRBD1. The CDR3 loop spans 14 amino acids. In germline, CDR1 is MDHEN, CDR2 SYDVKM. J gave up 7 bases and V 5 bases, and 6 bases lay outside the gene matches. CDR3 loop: CASSVPGQGNEQFF. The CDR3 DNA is TGTGCCAGCAGTGTTCCGGGACAGGGTAATGAGCAGTTCTTC. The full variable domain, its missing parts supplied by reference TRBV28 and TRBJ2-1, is DVKVTQSSRYLVKRTGEKVFLECVQDMDHENMFWYRQDPGLGLRLIYFSYDVKMKEKGDIPEGYSVSREKKERFSLILESASTNQTSMYLCASSVPGQGNEQFFGPGTRLTVL.

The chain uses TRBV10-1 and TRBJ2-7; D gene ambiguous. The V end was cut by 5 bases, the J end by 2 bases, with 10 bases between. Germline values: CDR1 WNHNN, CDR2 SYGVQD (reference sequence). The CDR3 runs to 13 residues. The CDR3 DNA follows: TGCGCCAGCAGTTCGTCCTACCCCTACGAGCAGTACTTC. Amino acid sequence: CASSSSYPYEQYF.

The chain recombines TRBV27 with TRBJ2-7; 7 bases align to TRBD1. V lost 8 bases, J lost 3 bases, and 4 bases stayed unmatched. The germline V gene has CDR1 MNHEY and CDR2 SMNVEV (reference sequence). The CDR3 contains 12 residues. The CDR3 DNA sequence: TGTGCCAGCCAGGGGGTTTACTACGAGCAGTACTTC. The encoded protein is CASQGVYYEQYF.

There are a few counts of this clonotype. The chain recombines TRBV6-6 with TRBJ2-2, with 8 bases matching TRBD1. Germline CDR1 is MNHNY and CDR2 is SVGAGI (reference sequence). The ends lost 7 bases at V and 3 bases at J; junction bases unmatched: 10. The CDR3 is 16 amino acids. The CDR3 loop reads CASTTLGTGHTGELFF. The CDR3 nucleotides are TGTGCCAGCACCACCCTGGGGACAGGTCACACCGGGGAGCTGTTTTTT.

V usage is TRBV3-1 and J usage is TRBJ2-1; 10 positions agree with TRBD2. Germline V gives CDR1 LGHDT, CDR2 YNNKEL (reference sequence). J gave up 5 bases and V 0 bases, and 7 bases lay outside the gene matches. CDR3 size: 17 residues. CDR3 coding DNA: TGTGCCAGCAGCCAAGATCTAGCGGGAGCCTTCCACAATGAGCAGTTCTTC. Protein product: CASSQDLAGAFHNEQFF.

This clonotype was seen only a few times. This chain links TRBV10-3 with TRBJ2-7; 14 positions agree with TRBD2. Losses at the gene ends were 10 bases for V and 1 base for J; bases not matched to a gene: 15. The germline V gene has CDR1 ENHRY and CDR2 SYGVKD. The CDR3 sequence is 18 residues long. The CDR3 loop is CATMGTSGSLTPSYEQYF. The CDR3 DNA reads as TGTGCCACCATGGGGACTAGCGGGAGTCTAACCCCTTCCTACGAGCAGTACTTC.

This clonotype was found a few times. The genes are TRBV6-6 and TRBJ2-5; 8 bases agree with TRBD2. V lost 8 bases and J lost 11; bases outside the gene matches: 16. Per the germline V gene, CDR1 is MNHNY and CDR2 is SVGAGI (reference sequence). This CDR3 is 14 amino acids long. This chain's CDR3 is CASRKGTRGNEQYF. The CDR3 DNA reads TGTGCCAGCCGGAAGGGGACTAGGGGAAATGAGCAGTACTTC.

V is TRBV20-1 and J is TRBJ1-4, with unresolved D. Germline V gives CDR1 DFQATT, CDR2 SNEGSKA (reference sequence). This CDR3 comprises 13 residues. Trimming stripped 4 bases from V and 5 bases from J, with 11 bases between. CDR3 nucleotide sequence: TGCAGTGCTATGTCACCCCGGAATGAAAAACTGTTTTTT. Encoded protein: CSAMSPRNEKLFF.

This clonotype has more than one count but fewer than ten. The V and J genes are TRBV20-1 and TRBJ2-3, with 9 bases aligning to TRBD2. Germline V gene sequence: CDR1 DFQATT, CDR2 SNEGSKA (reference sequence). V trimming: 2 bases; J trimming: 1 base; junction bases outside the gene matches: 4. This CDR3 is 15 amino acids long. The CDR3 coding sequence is TGCAGTGCTAGATCGCGGGGGGGCGGCACAGATACGCAGTATTTT. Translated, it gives CSARSRGGGTDTQYF.

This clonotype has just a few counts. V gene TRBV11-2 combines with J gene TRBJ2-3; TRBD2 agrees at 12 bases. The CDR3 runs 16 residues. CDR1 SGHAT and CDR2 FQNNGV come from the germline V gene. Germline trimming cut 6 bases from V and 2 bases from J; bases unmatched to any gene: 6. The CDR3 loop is CASRPGLAGTTDTQYF. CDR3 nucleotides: TGTGCCAGCAGACCTGGACTAGCGGGGACCACAGATACGCAGTATTTT.

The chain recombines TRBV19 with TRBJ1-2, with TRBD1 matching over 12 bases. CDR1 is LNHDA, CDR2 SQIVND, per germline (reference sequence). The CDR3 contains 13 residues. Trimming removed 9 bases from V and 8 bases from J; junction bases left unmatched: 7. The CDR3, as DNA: TGTGCCAGCCATACCGGGACAGGGGGCGGCTACACCTTC. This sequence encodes CASHTGTGGGYTF.

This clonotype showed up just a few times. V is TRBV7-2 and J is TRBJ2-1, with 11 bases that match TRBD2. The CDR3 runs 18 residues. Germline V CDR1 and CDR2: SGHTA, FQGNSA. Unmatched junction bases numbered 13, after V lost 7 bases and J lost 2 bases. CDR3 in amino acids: CASIPWLAGGSPYNEQFF. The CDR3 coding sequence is TGTGCCAGCATTCCGTGGCTAGCGGGGGGATCTCCCTACAATGAGCAGTTCTTC.

CDR3 bases: TGTGCCAGCAGCCGGGACAGCCTCTTCACTGAAGCTTTCTTT. Protein product: CASSRDSLFTEAFF. This chain joins TRBV12-3 or TRBV12-4 and TRBJ1-1, with TRBD1 matching 7 bases. The V and J ends lost 6 bases and 4 bases, in that order; junction bases with no gene match: 8. This CDR3 is 14 amino acids long.

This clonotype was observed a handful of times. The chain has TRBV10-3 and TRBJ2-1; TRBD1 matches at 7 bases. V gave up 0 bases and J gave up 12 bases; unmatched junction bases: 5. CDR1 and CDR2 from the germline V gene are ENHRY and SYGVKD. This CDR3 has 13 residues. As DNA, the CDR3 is TGTGCCATCAGTGAGTCGACAGGGTATGGGCAGTTCTTC. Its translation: CAISESTGYGQFF.

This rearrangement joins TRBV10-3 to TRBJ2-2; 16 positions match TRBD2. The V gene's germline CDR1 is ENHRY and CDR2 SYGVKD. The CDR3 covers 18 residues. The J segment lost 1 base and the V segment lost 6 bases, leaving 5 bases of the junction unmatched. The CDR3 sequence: CAIRRGTSGGENTGELFF. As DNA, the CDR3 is TGTGCCATCAGGCGCGGGACTAGCGGGGGGGAGAACACCGGGGAGCTGTTTTTT.

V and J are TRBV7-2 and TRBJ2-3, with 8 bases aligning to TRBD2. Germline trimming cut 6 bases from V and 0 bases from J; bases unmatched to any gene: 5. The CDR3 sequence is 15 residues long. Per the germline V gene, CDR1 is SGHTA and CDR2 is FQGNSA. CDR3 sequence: CASRKAGESTDTQYF. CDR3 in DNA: TGTGCCAGCAGGAAAGCGGGAGAGAGCACAGATACGCAGTATTTT.

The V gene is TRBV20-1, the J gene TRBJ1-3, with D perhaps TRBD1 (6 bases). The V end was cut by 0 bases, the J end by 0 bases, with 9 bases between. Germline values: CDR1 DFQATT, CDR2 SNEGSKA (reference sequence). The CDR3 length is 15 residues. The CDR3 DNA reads TGCAGTGCTAGAGAAGGACAGTCCTCTGGAAACACCATATATTTT. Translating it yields CSAREGQSSGNTIYF.

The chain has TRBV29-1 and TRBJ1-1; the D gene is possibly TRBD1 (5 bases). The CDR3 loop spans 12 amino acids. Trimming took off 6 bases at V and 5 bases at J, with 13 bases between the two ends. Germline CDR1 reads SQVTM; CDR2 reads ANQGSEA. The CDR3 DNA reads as TGCAGCGTGACCCGAGGGGTTACTGAAGCTTTCTTT. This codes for CSVTRGVTEAFF.

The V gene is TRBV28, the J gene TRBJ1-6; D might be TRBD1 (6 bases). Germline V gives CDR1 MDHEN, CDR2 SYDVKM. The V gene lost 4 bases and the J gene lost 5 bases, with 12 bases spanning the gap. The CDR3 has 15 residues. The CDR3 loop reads CASSSGQTDNSPLHF. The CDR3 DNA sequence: TGTGCCAGCAGTTCCGGACAGACCGATAATTCACCCCTCCACTTT.

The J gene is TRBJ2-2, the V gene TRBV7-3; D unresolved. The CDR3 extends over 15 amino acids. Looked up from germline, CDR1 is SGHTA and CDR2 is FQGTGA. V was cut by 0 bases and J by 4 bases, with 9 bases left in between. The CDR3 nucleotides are TGTGCCAGCAGCTTAACCCCCGACTTCACCGGGGAGCTGTTTTTT. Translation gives CASSLTPDFTGELFF. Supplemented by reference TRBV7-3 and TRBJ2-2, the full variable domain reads GAGVSQTPSNKVTEKGKYVELRCDPISGHTALYWYRQSLGQGPEFLIYFQGTGAADDSGLPNDRFFAVRPEGSVSTLKIQRTERGDSAVYLCASSLTPDFTGELFFGEGSRLTVL.